The 27 T cell receptor beta chains presented below share a single source sample, sequenced in a study of OX40 agonist ivuxolimab in advanced cancers. TCRdb keeps only in-frame clones here, not all; method: immunoSEQ multiplex PCR. The sample has tens of thousands of clones, roughly 88% seen once. Material: CD4+ or CD8+ T cells sorted from blood, obtained in a trial of the OX40 agonist ivuxolimab. These receptors all come from an adult with an advanced solid tumor such as melanoma, head and neck, liver or kidney cancer.

The V and J genes are TRBV7-6 and TRBJ2-7, with D possibly TRBD2 on 7 matching bases. The germline V and J ends were trimmed by 1 base and 7 bases, with 20 bases remaining between them. CDR3 length: 16 residues. Germline V gives CDR1 SGHVS, CDR2 FNYEAQ. This CDR3 is CASSLDGNQRGGEQYF. CDR3 DNA sequence: TGTGCCAGCAGCTTAGATGGGAACCAAAGGGGGGGTGAGCAGTACTTC.

The rearrangement uses TRBV7-8 and TRBJ2-7; TRBD1 matches at 7 bases. CDR3 length: 16 amino acids. The V gene end was trimmed by 0 bases and the J gene end by 2 bases; junction bases not matched to a gene: 7. Germline V CDR1 and CDR2: SGHVS, FQNEAQ. The CDR3 DNA reads TGTGCCAGCAGCTTAGCGCCACAGGGGATTCCCTACGAGCAGTACTTC. Its protein product is CASSLAPQGIPYEQYF.

This rearrangement joins TRBV19 to TRBJ1-5; TRBD1 agrees at 8 bases. Germline lookup yields CDR1 LNHDA and CDR2 SQIVND (reference sequence). This CDR3 comprises 15 residues. V shed 5 bases and J 3 bases; nucleotides not matched to a gene: 6. As DNA, the CDR3 is TGTGCCAGTAGTCACGGACAGGGAGACAATCAGCCCCAGCATTTT. Its translation is CASSHGQGDNQPQHF.

The chain is built from TRBV18 and TRBJ1-5; D call uncertain. This CDR3 comprises 14 residues. V lost 3 bases and J 3 bases, leaving 9 bases between the germline ends. The germline V gene has CDR1 KGHSH and CDR2 LQKENI. CDR3 sequence reads: CASSPIPYNQPQHF. CDR3 DNA sequence: TGTGCCAGCTCACCGATCCCGTACAATCAGCCCCAGCATTTT.

This chain joins TRBV5-6 and TRBJ1-5; D is unclear. This CDR3 has 18 amino acids. In germline, CDR1 is SGHDT, CDR2 YYEEEE. V was trimmed by 0 bases and J by 5 bases, leaving 21 bases between them. CDR3 DNA: TGTGCCAGCAGCTTGGGGGCGGCAGGCTACTCGCTAGATCAGCCCCAGCATTTT. This encodes CASSLGAAGYSLDQPQHF.

The rearrangement uses TRBV29-1 and TRBJ2-1, with D hard to call. The CDR3 runs 13 residues. The V gene's germline CDR1 is SQVTM and CDR2 ANQGSEA. The V end was cut by 4 bases, the J end by 14 bases, with 21 bases between. This chain's CDR3 is CSVGPPGNPEEFF. In DNA form, the CDR3 reads TGCAGCGTTGGGCCCCCCGGCAACCCAGAGGAGTTCTTC.

V is TRBV4-2 and J is TRBJ1-2; TRBD1 aligns across 8 bases. Germline trimming cut 2 bases from V and 7 bases from J; bases unmatched to any gene: 9. The CDR3 totals 15 residues. CDR1 and CDR2 from the germline V gene are LGHNA and YNFKEQ. CDR3 residues: CASSQPDRDGGGYTF. The CDR3 DNA reads TGTGCCAGCAGCCAACCGGACAGGGACGGGGGTGGCTACACCTTC.

This clone was seen just once. In nucleotides, the CDR3 is TGCGCCAGCAGCGCTCCGGGACAGGGATACACTGAAGCTTTCTTT. It specifies CASSAPGQGYTEAFF. The rearrangement links TRBV5-1 to TRBJ1-1, with 9 bases fitting TRBD1. The CDR3 is 15 amino acids. Germline CDR1 reads SGHRS; CDR2 reads YFSETQ. After removal of 4 bases from V and 3 bases from J, the junction contained 7 bases not matched to a gene.

V and J are TRBV28 and TRBJ2-7, with D tentatively TRBD2 (7 bases). The V end lost 10 bases, the J end lost 5 bases, and 18 bases lay between the germline ends. The CDR3 has 13 residues. Germline CDR1 and CDR2: MDHEN and SYDVKM. The CDR3 reads CATRGGGAHEQYF. The DNA of the CDR3 is TGTGCCACCAGGGGAGGGGGGGCCCACGAGCAGTACTTC.

J is TRBJ2-1 and V is TRBV7-8; a possible D gene is TRBD2 (5 bases). The germline V and J ends were trimmed by 1 base and 6 bases, with 10 bases remaining between them. Per the germline V gene, CDR1 is SGHVS and CDR2 is FQNEAQ. This CDR3 is built from 14 residues. The CDR3 loop is CASSLGLGSNEQFF. CDR3 coding DNA: TGTGCCAGCAGCTTAGGGCTGGGGAGCAATGAGCAGTTCTTC.

This chain uses TRBV14 with TRBJ2-3, with D possibly called TRBD1 or TRBD2 (6 bases each). V was pared by 0 bases and J by 2 bases, with 9 bases between. The V gene's germline CDR1 is SGHDN and CDR2 FVKESK. This CDR3 region has 15 residues. The DNA of the CDR3 is TGTGCCAGCAGCCAAGATTCGGGGGCCACAGATACGCAGTATTTT. This gives the protein CASSQDSGATDTQYF.

The genes are TRBV10-3 and TRBJ1-5; 9 bases map to TRBD1. CDR3 length equals 16 residues. V dropped 0 bases and J dropped 6; count of bases not matched to a gene: 6. Germline assignment: CDR1 ENHRY and CDR2 SYGVKD. The DNA of the CDR3 is TGTGCCATCAGTGAGTCGCGAACAGGGGGCGGTCAGCCCCAGCATTTT. It yields the protein CAISESRTGGGQPQHF.

This chain uses TRBV4-1 with TRBJ1-6; 9 nucleotides line up with TRBD1. The ends lost 0 bases at V and 7 bases at J; junction bases unmatched: 13. Germline V lookup: CDR1 MGHRA, CDR2 YSYEKL. The length of the CDR3 is 19 residues. Here the CDR3 DNA reads TGCGCCAGCAGCCAAGACGAAGGGGACAGGGCCGGGGCGAATTCACCCCTCCACTTT. It yields the protein CASSQDEGDRAGANSPLHF.

V gene TRBV15 combines with J gene TRBJ2-2; 12 nucleotides align to TRBD2. V was pared by 2 bases and J by 7 bases, with 14 bases of the junction left unmatched. The CDR3 spans 19 residues. The V gene's germline CDR1 is LNHNV and CDR2 YYDKDF (reference sequence). CDR3 nucleotide sequence: TGTGCCACCAGCAGATCTAAGGCGACTAGCGGGGGTTCGAGCGGGGAGCTGTTTTTT. Translated: CATSRSKATSGGSSGELFF.

The chain links TRBV5-4 to TRBJ2-1; 10 nucleotides line up with TRBD2. The length of the CDR3 is 18 residues. J was trimmed by 0 bases and V by 0 bases; bases with no gene match: 6. Germline loops: CDR1 SGHNT, CDR2 YYREEE (reference sequence). The CDR3 reads CASSLGASGGSSYNEQFF. DNA of the CDR3: TGTGCCAGCAGCTTGGGGGCTAGCGGGGGTAGCTCCTACAATGAGCAGTTCTTC.

V gene TRBV4-1 combines with J gene TRBJ1-5; D is uncertain. Germline CDR1 and CDR2: MGHRA and YSYEKL. The CDR3 extends over 15 amino acids. Deletions cut 0 bases from V and 7 bases from J, with 13 bases between. The CDR3 loop is CASSQEPAVRQPQHF. The CDR3 DNA reads TGCGCCAGCAGCCAAGAACCTGCAGTTCGGCAGCCCCAGCATTTT.

This clone was seen only once. V and J are TRBV6-5 and TRBJ1-1; 7 bases match TRBD1. Unmatched junction bases numbered 5, after V lost 7 bases and J lost 0 bases. CDR1 and CDR2 from the germline V gene are MNHEY and SVGAGI. The CDR3 is 14 residues long. The CDR3 reads CASTPDRMNTEAFF. The DNA of the CDR3 is TGTGCCAGCACTCCGGACAGGATGAACACTGAAGCTTTCTTT.

J is TRBJ1-1 and V is TRBV21-1; TRBD1, the D gene given by the table, was not confirmed from the DNA. TRBV21-1 corresponds to a pseudogene. The CDR3 covers 12 residues. DNA for the CDR3: TGTGCCAGCAGCAAAGACAGGGGTGAAGCTTTCTTT. Translated: CASSKDRGEAFF.

The chain combines TRBV6-5 with TRBJ2-1, with D unclear. V lost 6 bases to trimming and J lost 8 bases, with 11 bases between them. CDR1 and CDR2 from the germline V gene are MNHEY and SVGAGI. The CDR3 loop spans 12 amino acids. Written as DNA, the CDR3 is TGTGCCAGCAGCCCCCTCGGGTATGAGCAGTTCTTC. As protein: CASSPLGYEQFF.

V and J are TRBV2 and TRBJ1-5; the match to TRBD1 covers 9 bases. Germline CDR1 and CDR2: SNHLY and FYNNEI. The CDR3 spans 13 residues. After removal of 6 bases from V and 5 bases from J, the junction contained 2 bases not matched to a gene. This CDR3 reads CASRGDRDQPQHF. The CDR3 DNA is TGTGCCAGCAGGGGGGACAGGGATCAGCCCCAGCATTTT.

This chain uses TRBV28 with TRBJ1-1; tentatively, D is TRBD1 (6 bases). Per the germline V gene, CDR1 is MDHEN and CDR2 is SYDVKM. The CDR3 contains 13 residues. The V end was cut by 10 bases, the J end by 0 bases, with 12 bases between. The CDR3 nucleotides are TGTGCCACCGGGGGGCAGATGAACACTGAAGCTTTCTTT. Amino acids: CATGGQMNTEAFF. The variable domain in full, completed from reference TRBV28 and TRBJ1-1, reads DVKVTQSSRYLVKRTGEKVFLECVQDMDHENMFWYRQDPGLGLRLIYFSYDVKMKEKGDIPEGYSVSREKKERFSLILESASTNQTSMYLCATGGQMNTEAFFGQGTRLTVV.

The chain carries TRBV9 and TRBJ1-3; no definite D call. The V and J ends lost 3 bases and 0 bases respectively, with 4 bases between them. The CDR3 loop spans 13 amino acids. Germline V gives CDR1 SGDLS, CDR2 YYNGEE. The CDR3 DNA sequence: TGTGCCAGCAGCGCGACCTCTGGAAACACCATATATTTT. Encoded protein: CASSATSGNTIYF.

The rearrangement links TRBV6-5 to TRBJ1-1, with 9 bases that match TRBD1. This CDR3 region has 14 residues. V trimming: 5 bases; J trimming: 5 bases; junction bases outside the gene matches: 6. CDR1 and CDR2 from the germline V gene are MNHEY and SVGAGI. The CDR3 reads CASSLGQGRTEAFF. The CDR3 bases are TGTGCCAGCAGTCTCGGACAGGGGAGGACTGAAGCTTTCTTT.

This chain uses TRBV5-5 with TRBJ2-4; TRBD1 matches 7 bases. V gave up 0 bases and J gave up 6 bases; unmatched junction bases: 3. CDR1 SGHKS and CDR2 YYEKEE come from the germline V gene (reference sequence). There are 14 residues in the CDR3. The CDR3 here is CASSLGQGGNIQYF. CDR3 nucleotides: TGTGCCAGCAGCTTGGGACAGGGCGGAAACATTCAGTACTTC.

This rearrangement joins TRBV9 to TRBJ2-1, with 11 bases aligning to TRBD2. Germline values: CDR1 SGDLS, CDR2 YYNGEE. The CDR3 is 15 residues long. The ends lost 4 bases at V and 4 bases at J; junction bases unmatched: 4. CDR3: CASSLIAGGYNEQFF. The CDR3 region has the DNA TGTGCCAGCAGCCTTATAGCGGGAGGGTACAATGAGCAGTTCTTC.

The chain combines TRBV28 with TRBJ1-1; the match to TRBD1 covers 7 bases. Unmatched junction bases numbered 10, after V lost 5 bases and J lost 10 bases. CDR1 is MDHEN, CDR2 SYDVKM, per germline. The CDR3 spans 13 residues. The DNA for the CDR3 is TGTGCCAGCAGTCCCCAGGGGGGCGGGAGAGCTTTCTTT. It translates to CASSPQGGGRAFF.

The CDR3 DNA sequence: TGTGCCAGCAGTGAAATCTACAGGGGGTCAGATACGCAGTATTTT. Protein: CASSEIYRGSDTQYF. This chain links TRBV2 with TRBJ2-3, with 8 bases lining up with TRBD1. The V gene's germline CDR1 is SNHLY and CDR2 FYNNEI. V shed 2 bases, J shed 4 bases, and the junction held 5 bases outside the gene matches. The CDR3 consists of 15 residues.